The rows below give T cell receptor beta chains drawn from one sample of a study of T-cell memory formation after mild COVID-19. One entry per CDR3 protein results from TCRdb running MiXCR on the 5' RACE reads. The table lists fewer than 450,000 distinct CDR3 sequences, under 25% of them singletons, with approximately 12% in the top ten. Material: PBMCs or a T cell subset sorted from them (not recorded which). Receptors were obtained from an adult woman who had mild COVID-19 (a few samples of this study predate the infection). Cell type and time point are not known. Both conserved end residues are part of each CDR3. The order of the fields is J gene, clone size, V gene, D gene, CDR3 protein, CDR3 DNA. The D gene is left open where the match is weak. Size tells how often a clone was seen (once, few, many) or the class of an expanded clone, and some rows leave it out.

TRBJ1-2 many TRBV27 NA CASSSTTAPTRGYTF TGTGCCAGCAGTTCCACGACAGCTCCGACTCGTGGCTACACCTTC
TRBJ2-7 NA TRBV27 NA CASSFDYLNSYEQYF TGTGCCAGCAGTTTCGACTATCTGAACTCCTACGAGCAGTACTTC
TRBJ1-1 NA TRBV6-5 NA CASRGVSNTEAFF TGTGCCAGCAGGGGGGTTTCGAACACTGAAGCTTTCTTT
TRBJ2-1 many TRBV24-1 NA CATMGLRNEQFF TGTGCCACCATGGGACTGCGGAATGAGCAGTTCTTC
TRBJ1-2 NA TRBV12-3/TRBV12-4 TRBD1 CASREDRGNYGYTF TGTGCCAGCAGGGAGGACAGGGGAAACTATGGCTACACCTTC
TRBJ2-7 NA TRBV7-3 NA CASSLKSGVPYEQYF TGTGCCAGCAGCTTAAAGTCTGGGGTACCCTACGAGCAGTACTTC
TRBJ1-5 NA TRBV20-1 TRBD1 CSAGQGSQPQHF TGCAGTGCAGGACAGGGGAGTCAGCCCCAGCATTTT
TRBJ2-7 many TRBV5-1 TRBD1 CASSLEGARYEQYF TGCGCCAGCAGCTTGGAGGGGGCGCGATACGAGCAGTACTTC
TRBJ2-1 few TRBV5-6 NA CASSLASERQFF TGTGCCAGCAGCTTGGCATCAGAGCGTCAGTTCTTC
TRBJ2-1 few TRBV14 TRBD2 CASSRLAGGQANEQFF TGTGCCAGCAGCCGACTAGCGGGAGGGCAGGCGAATGAGCAGTTCTTC
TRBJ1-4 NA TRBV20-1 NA CSARSGSNEKLFF TGCAGTGCCAGATCAGGGTCTAATGAAAAACTGTTTTTT
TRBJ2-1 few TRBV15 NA CATSRDTARQGGNEQFF TGTGCCACCAGCAGAGACACGGCAAGACAGGGAGGCAATGAGCAGTTCTTC
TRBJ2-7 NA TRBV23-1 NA CANPTGSSEQYF TGCGCCAATCCAACAGGGTCCTCCGAGCAGTACTTC
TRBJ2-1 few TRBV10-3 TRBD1 CAGAGTGGNEQFF TGTGCCGGGGCCGGGACAGGGGGCAATGAGCAGTTCTTC
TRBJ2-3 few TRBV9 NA CASSVAQGSGGSTQYF TGTGCCAGCAGCGTGGCACAGGGGTCGGGGGGGAGTACGCAGTATTTT
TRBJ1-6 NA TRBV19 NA CASSRRTSTNSPLHF TGTGCCAGTAGCCGACGGACTTCTACTAATTCACCCCTCCACTTT
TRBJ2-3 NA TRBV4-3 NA CASSQDGVLGRATSTDTQYF TGCGCCAGCAGCCAAGATGGGGTTTTGGGCAGGGCGACTAGCACAGATACGCAGTATTTT
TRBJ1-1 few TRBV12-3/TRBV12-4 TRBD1 CAIKTGNMNTEAFF TGTGCCATCAAGACAGGGAACATGAACACTGAAGCTTTCTTT
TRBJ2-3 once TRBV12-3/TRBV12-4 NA CASSKGDITDTQYF TGTGCCAGCAGCAAAGGGGACATCACAGATACGCAGTATTTT
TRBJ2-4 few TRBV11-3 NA CASSLDRDIQYF TGTGCCAGCAGCTTAGATCGGGACATTCAGTACTTC
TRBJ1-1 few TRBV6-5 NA CASSPGPQGTEAFF TGTGCCAGCAGTCCCGGGCCTCAGGGCACTGAAGCTTTCTTT
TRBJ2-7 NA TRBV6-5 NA CASKTDRSTYEQYF TGTGCCAGCAAAACGGACAGAAGTACCTACGAGCAGTACTTC
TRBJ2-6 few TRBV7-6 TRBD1 CASSSGQGWVSGANVLTF TGTGCCAGCAGCTCCGGACAGGGTTGGGTTTCTGGGGCCAACGTCCTGACTTTC
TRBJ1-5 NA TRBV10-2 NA CASSEGGQPQHF TGCGCCAGCAGTGAGGGTGGCCAGCCCCAGCATTTT
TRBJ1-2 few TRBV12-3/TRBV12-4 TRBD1 CASSHNRGDGYTF TGTGCCAGCAGCCACAACAGGGGTGATGGCTACACCTTC
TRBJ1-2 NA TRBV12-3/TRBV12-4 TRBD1 CASSFTGGGGYTF TGTGCCAGCAGTTTTACAGGGGGCGGTGGCTACACCTTC
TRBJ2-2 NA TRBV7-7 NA CASSPMNTGELFF TGTGCTAGCAGCCCTATGAACACCGGGGAGCTGTTTTTT
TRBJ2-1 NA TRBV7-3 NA CASSLTLRSEQFF TGTGCCAGCAGCTTGACCCTTAGGAGTGAGCAGTTCTTC
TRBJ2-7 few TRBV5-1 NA CASSLEAWPLEQYF TGCGCCAGCAGCTTGGAGGCCTGGCCTCTCGAGCAGTACTTC
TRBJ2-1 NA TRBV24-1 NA CATSDLGGTYNEQFF TGTGCCACCAGTGATTTGGGGGGGACCTACAATGAGCAGTTCTTC
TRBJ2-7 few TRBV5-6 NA CASSGYQGTYEQYF TGTGCCAGCAGCGGTTACCAGGGGACCTACGAGCAGTACTTC
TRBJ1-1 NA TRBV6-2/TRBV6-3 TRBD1 CASDRGSDTEAFF TGTGCCAGCGACAGGGGAAGCGACACTGAAGCTTTCTTT
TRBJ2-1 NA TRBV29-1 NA CSVVDRNNEQFF TGCAGCGTTGTGGACAGAAACAATGAGCAGTTCTTC
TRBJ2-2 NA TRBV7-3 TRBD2 CASSITPGLATTGELFF TGTGCCAGCAGTATAACGCCGGGACTAGCGACAACCGGGGAGCTGTTTTTT